This T cell receptor beta chain is drawn from a study of CD8 T cells in Susac syndrome. The CDR3 is 14 residues long. V lost 2 bases, J lost 4 bases, and 14 bases lay in between. Germline assignment: CDR1 GTSNPN and CDR2 SVGIG (reference sequence). Reverse transcription used about 0.45 to 1 ug RNA and random hexamers. TCRdb recomputed calls from the immunoSEQ multiplex PCR reads with MiXCR, one row per CDR3 protein. There are under 200,000 distinct CDR3 sequences in the sample; 85% to 95% occur only once, and about 0.1% lies in the top ten. This clonotype was seen once. This TCR derives from a human donor in good health. The sequencing input was CD4+ T cells from PBMCs. This chain links TRBV30 with TRBJ1-2; D unclear. DNA of the CDR3: TGTGCCTGGAGTCTAGACGGCATTTCCTATGGCTACACCTTC. Protein product: CAWSLDGISYGYTF.